The clone carrying this T cell receptor (beta chain) appeared a few times. What it binds is not known. This record comes from a study of CD8 T cells in ankylosing spondylitis. Study-level findings and limits: There was reportedly significant enrichment of clones that were disease-linked in matched ankylosing spondylitis synovial fluid. What seemed typical of ankylosing spondylitis blood was a TCR beta motif built from several highly homologous variants.

A quantitative 5'-RACE method, one with molecular barcodes, was used to make TCR beta libraries. TCRdb itself ran the 5' RACE reads through MiXCR, one entry per CDR3 protein. This sample has some 130,000 distinct CDR3 sequences, with 15% to 20% found just once. Trimming removed 4 bases from V and 2 bases from J, with 15 bases in between. CDR3 length: 16 residues. Per germline, CDR1 SGHRS and CDR2 YFSETQ. Material: blood, either unsorted or a sorted T cell fraction (not recorded which). The TCR sequence derives from a male donor with ankylosing spondylitis. This chain connects TRBV5-1 to TRBJ1-4; D might be TRBD1 (6 bases). This CDR3 reads CASSARGAGTNEKLFF. The CDR3 bases are TGCGCCAGCAGCGCCAGGGGCGCGGGGACTAATGAAAAACTGTTTTTT.